Sequencing of this TCR beta chain was carried out in a study of graft-versus-host responses after intestinal transplantation. The table came from immunoSEQ multiplex PCR; TCRdb's copy has only in-frame clones and leaves some out. Of 10,000 or so clones listed, just under 30% are singletons. In its sample, this clone was seen a few times. V shed 2 bases, J shed 9 bases, and the junction held 4 bases outside the gene matches. Germline V gives CDR1 MNHEY, CDR2 SMNVEV (reference sequence). The CDR3 loop spans 15 amino acids. Study observations and caveats: Maximum circulating GvH clone levels tracked with early post-transplant HvG decreases. High graft-versus-host to host-versus-graft clonal ratios were seen in allografts of patients with graft-donor T cell macrochimerism.

The sequence derives from a human patient who received an intestinal transplant. V usage is TRBV27 and J usage is TRBJ2-1; 13 bases match TRBD2. The material sequenced was alloreactive CD4+ T cells from a mixed lymphocyte reaction culture, taken before intestinal transplant. Subset reported: CFSE-low proliferating T cells sorted from roughly 6-day pre-transplant mixed lymphocyte reaction (GvH or HvG direction). Written as DNA, the CDR3 is TGTGCCAGCAGTTTAGGACTAGCGGGAGAAACTGAGCAGTTCTTC. It specifies CASSLGLAGETEQFF.